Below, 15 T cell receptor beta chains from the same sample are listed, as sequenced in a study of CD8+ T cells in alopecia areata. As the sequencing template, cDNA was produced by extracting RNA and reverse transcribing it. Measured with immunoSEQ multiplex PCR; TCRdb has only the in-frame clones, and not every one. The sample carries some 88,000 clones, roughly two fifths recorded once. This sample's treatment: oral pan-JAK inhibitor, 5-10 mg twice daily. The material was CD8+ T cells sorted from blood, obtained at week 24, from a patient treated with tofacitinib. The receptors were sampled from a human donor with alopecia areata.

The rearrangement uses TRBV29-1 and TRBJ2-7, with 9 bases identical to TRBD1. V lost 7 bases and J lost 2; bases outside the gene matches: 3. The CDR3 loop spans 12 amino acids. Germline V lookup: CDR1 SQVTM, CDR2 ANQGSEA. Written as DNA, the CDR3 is TGCAGCGCCCACAGGGGGCCCTACGAGCAGTACTTC. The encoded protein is CSAHRGPYEQYF.

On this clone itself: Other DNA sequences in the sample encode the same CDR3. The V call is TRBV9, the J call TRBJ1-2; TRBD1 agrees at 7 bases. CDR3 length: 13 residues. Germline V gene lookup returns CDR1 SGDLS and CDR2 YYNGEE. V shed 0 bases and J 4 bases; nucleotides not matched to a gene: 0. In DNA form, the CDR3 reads TGTGCCAGCAGCGTAGGACAGGGCTATGGCTACACCTTC. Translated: CASSVGQGYGYTF. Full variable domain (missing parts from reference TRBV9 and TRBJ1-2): DSGVTQTPKHLITATGQRVTLRCSPRSGDLSVYWYQQSLDQGLQFLIQYYNGEERAKGNILERFSAQQFPDLHSELNLSSLELGDSALYFCASSVGQGYGYTFGSGTRLTVV.

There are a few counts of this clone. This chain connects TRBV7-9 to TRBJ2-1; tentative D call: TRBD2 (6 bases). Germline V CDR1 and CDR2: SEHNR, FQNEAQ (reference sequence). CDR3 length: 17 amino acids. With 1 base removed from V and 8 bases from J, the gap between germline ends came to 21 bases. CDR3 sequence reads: CASSLVRGGIARDEQFF. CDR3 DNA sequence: TGTGCCAGCAGCTTAGTTCGGGGCGGGATCGCGAGGGATGAGCAGTTCTTC.

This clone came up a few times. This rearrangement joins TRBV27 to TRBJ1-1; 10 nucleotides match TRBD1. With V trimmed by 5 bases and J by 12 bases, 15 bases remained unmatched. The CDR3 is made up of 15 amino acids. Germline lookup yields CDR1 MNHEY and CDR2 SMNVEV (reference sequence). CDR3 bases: TGTGCCAGCAGTCCCTCGACAGGGGGCCGGCGGGACACTTTCTTT. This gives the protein CASSPSTGGRRDTFF.

The CDR3 bases are TGTGCCAGCAGCGTAGCGGGGACAGAAACCTACGAGCAGTACTTC. This sequence encodes CASSVAGTETYEQYF. The J gene is TRBJ2-7, the V gene TRBV9; 7 bases line up with TRBD1. The CDR3 length is 15 residues. Germline V gene data show CDR1 as SGDLS and CDR2 as YYNGEE. Trimming took 0 bases from V and 2 from J; bases not matched to a gene: 5.

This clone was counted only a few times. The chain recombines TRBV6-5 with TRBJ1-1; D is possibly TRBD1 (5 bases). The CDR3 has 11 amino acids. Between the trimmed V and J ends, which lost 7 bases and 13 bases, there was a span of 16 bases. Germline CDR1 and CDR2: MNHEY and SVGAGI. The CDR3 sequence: CASTGSGRDFF. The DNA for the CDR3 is TGTGCCAGCACCGGATCAGGGAGGGATTTCTTT.

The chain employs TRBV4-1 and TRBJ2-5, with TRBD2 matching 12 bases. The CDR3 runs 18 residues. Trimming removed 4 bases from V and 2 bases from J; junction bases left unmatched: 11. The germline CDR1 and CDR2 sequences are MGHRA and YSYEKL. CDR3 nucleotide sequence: TGCGCCAGCAGCCCACGCGCCGGGACTAGCGGGTTTCAAGAGACCCAGTACTTC. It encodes CASSPRAGTSGFQETQYF.

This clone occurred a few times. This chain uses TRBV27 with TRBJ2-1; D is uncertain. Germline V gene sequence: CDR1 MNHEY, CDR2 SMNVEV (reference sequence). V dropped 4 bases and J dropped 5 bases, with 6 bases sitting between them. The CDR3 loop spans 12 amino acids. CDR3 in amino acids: CASSSPNNEQFF. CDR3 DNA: TGTGCCAGCAGTTCCCCCAACAATGAGCAGTTCTTC.

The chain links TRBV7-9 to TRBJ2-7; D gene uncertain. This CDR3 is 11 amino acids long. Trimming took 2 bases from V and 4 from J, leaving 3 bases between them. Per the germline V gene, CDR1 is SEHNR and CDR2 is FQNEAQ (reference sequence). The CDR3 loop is CASSLTYEQYF. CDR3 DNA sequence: TGTGCCAGCAGCTTAACATACGAGCAGTACTTC.

CDR3 in amino acids: CASSPRQGNYEQYF. The CDR3 bases are TGCGCCAGCAGCCCGAGACAGGGCAACTACGAGCAGTACTTC. The chain employs TRBV4-1 and TRBJ2-7; TRBD1 matches at 7 bases. V lost 4 bases and J lost 3; bases outside the gene matches: 6. Germline V gene data show CDR1 as MGHRA and CDR2 as YSYEKL. The CDR3 has 14 residues.

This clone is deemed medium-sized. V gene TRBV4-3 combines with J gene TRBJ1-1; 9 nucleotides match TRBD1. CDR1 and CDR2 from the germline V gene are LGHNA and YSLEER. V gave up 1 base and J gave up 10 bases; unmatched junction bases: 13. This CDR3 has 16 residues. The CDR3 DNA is TGCGCCAGCAGCCAAGTTGTCGGGACAGGGCACTTCGGAGCTTTCTTT. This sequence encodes CASSQVVGTGHFGAFF.

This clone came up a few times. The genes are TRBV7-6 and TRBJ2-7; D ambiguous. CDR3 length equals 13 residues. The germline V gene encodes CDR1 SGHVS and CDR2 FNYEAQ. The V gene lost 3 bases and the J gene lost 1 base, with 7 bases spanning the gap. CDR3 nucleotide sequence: TGTGCCAGCAGCTTTTTAGGATCCTACGAGCAGTACTTC. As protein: CASSFLGSYEQYF.

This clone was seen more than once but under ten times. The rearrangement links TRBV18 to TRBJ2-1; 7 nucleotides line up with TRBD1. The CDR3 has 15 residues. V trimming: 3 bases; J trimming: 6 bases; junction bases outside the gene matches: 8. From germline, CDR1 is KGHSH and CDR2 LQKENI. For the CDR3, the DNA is TGTGCCAGCTCACCCCTAGAGACAGGGTTCAATGAGCAGTTCTTC. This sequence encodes CASSPLETGFNEQFF.

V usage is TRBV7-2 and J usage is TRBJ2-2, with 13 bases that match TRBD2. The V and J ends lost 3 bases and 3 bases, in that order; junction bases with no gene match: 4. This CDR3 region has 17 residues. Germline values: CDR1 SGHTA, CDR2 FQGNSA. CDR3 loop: CASSFGTSGIYTGELFF. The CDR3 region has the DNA TGTGCCAGCAGCTTCGGGACTAGCGGGATCTACACCGGGGAGCTGTTTTTT. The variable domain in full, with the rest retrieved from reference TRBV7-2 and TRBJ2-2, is GAGVSQSPSNKVTEKGKDVELRCDPISGHTALYWYRQSLGQGLEFLIYFQGNSAPDKSGLPSDRFSAERTGGSVSTLTIQRTQQEDSAVYLCASSFGTSGIYTGELFFGEGSRLTVL.

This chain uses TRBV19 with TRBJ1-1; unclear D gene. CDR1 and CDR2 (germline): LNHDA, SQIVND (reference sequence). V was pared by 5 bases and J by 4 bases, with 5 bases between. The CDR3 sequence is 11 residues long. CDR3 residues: CASSSSTEAFF. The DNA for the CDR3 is TGTGCCAGTAGTTCGAGCACTGAAGCTTTCTTT.